Below are 19 T cell receptor beta chains sequenced from a single sample in a study of early stage breast cancer tumors. Generated by immunoSEQ multiplex PCR, the TCRdb table keeps only in-frame clones and is missing some. The table has some 30,000 clones, over 70% seen once. Sample: breast tumor tissue. These receptors all stem from a person aged 25-39 years with breast cancer.

This rearrangement joins TRBV21-1 to TRBJ1-3. TRBV21-1 constitutes a pseudogene. The CDR3 length is 14 residues. The CDR3 DNA reads TGTGCCAGCAGACGAGGAAAAACTGGAAACACCATATATTTT. It specifies CASRRGKTGNTIYF.

The chain couples TRBV11-2 to TRBJ2-3, with D maybe TRBD2 (6 bases). Germline-derived CDR1 and CDR2 are SGHAT and FQNNGV. Trimming removed 3 bases from V and 2 bases from J, with 12 bases in between. This CDR3 is 15 amino acids long. The CDR3 DNA is TGTGCCAGCAGCTTCGGTCTAGCGCCCACAGATACGCAGTATTTT. This codes for CASSFGLAPTDTQYF.

This clone has a single count. The chain has TRBV7-2 and TRBJ2-1; D is uncertain. CDR1 and CDR2 (germline): SGHTA, FQGNSA. The CDR3 runs 13 residues. The V and J ends lost 4 bases and 4 bases respectively, with 8 bases between them. The CDR3 protein is CASSSDAYNEQFF. The CDR3 nucleotides are TGTGCCAGCAGCTCGGATGCTTACAATGAGCAGTTCTTC.

The chain uses TRBV6-5 and TRBJ2-3; D not certain. The V gene lost 7 bases and the J gene lost 3 bases, with 11 bases spanning the gap. The CDR3 loop spans 13 amino acids. Germline CDR1 is MNHEY and CDR2 is SVGAGI. Written as DNA, the CDR3 is TGTGCCAGCACTCAATCCCTGACAGATACGCAGTATTTT. This encodes CASTQSLTDTQYF.

This CDR3 reads CASTFRGTKAFF. Written as DNA, the CDR3 is TGTGCCAGCACCTTTCGGGGGACGAAAGCTTTCTTT. The rearrangement joins TRBV6-1 to TRBJ1-1; D might be TRBD1 (5 bases). Germline assignment: CDR1 MNHNS and CDR2 SASEGT. The V end lost 7 bases, the J end lost 9 bases, and 15 bases lay between the germline ends. This CDR3 is built from 12 residues.

V gene TRBV4-1 combines with J gene TRBJ2-1; 13 nucleotides match TRBD2. Trimming cost V 1 base and J 7 bases; bases outside gene matches: 4. The germline gives CDR1 MGHRA, CDR2 YSYEKL. This CDR3 comprises 16 residues. This CDR3 reads CASSQVGTSGINEQFF. DNA of the CDR3: TGCGCCAGCAGCCAAGTGGGGACTAGCGGGATTAATGAGCAGTTCTTC.

V and J are TRBV7-2 and TRBJ2-1, with D perhaps TRBD1 or TRBD2 (6 bases each). CDR1 SGHTA and CDR2 FQGNSA come from the germline V gene. The CDR3 contains 13 residues. This CDR3 reads CAIGGSTRDEQFF. The DNA for the CDR3 is TGTGCTATAGGGGGGAGTACTAGGGATGAGCAGTTCTTC.

V is TRBV9 and J is TRBJ2-3; TRBD1 is a possible D gene (6 bases). The CDR3 sequence is 16 residues long. The V end was cut by 4 bases, the J end by 0 bases, with 15 bases between. Germline CDR1 reads SGDLS; CDR2 reads YYNGEE. The CDR3 spells CASSPRQAYSTDTQYF. The CDR3 DNA reads TGTGCCAGCAGCCCCCGACAGGCCTATAGCACAGATACGCAGTATTTT.

This chain joins TRBV14 and TRBJ1-1, with TRBD1 matching 11 bases. Germline trimming cut 5 bases from V and 4 bases from J; bases unmatched to any gene: 0. Germline V gene sequence: CDR1 SGHDN, CDR2 FVKESK. The CDR3 extends over 13 amino acids. The DNA of the CDR3 is TGTGCCAGCAGCGGGACAGGGGGCACTGAAGCTTTCTTT. Protein product: CASSGTGGTEAFF.

CDR3 sequence: CASSLSPGTTNEKLFF. In DNA form, the CDR3 reads TGTGCCAGCAGCTTATCCCCGGGAACAACTAATGAAAAACTGTTTTTT. The chain couples TRBV7-8 to TRBJ1-4, with D hard to call. V was cut by 2 bases and J by 0 bases, with 10 bases left in between. Germline V gene sequence: CDR1 SGHVS, CDR2 FQNEAQ. This CDR3 contains 16 residues.

The chain couples TRBV6-5 to TRBJ1-1; D not resolved. V lost 6 bases, J lost 3 bases, and 5 bases lay in between. This CDR3 region has 11 residues. Germline V gene lookup returns CDR1 MNHEY and CDR2 SVGAGI. The CDR3 DNA reads as TGTGCCAGCAGCCGTGACACTGAAGCTTTCTTT. Its protein is CASSRDTEAFF.

The J gene is TRBJ2-7, the V gene TRBV6-6; 13 bases are shared with TRBD2. Germline values: CDR1 MNHNY, CDR2 SVGAGI (reference sequence). The J segment lost 3 bases and the V segment lost 4 bases, leaving 6 bases of the junction unmatched. The CDR3 loop spans 16 amino acids. The CDR3 nucleotides are TGTGCCAGCAGTTCCGGGACTAGCGGGGATAACTACGAGCAGTACTTC. Translation: CASSSGTSGDNYEQYF.

This clone was detected only a few times. The chain carries TRBV6-5 and TRBJ1-1; D gene uncertain. Germline V CDR1 and CDR2: MNHEY, SVGAGI. CDR3 length equals 13 residues. The V gene lost 7 bases and the J gene lost 9 bases, with 18 bases spanning the gap. CDR3 sequence reads: CASTPSEDGKAFF. CDR3 bases: TGTGCCAGCACACCATCCGAGGACGGCAAAGCTTTCTTT.

This clone showed up just a few times. The V gene is TRBV4-1, the J gene TRBJ2-1; D call uncertain. The germline V gene has CDR1 MGHRA and CDR2 YSYEKL. The V and J ends lost 4 bases and 5 bases respectively, with 6 bases between them. This CDR3 contains 12 residues. CDR3 residues: CASSLYDNEQFF. DNA of the CDR3: TGCGCCAGCAGCCTATACGACAATGAGCAGTTCTTC.

The J gene is TRBJ2-1, the V gene TRBV7-2, with TRBD1 matching 9 bases. J gave up 3 bases and V 5 bases, and 5 bases lay outside the gene matches. Germline CDR1 is SGHTA and CDR2 is FQGNSA. This CDR3 has 15 residues. CDR3 sequence (DNA): TGTGCCAGCAGCCAAACAGGGGGCGGCTACAATGAGCAGTTCTTC. Translated: CASSQTGGGYNEQFF.

The rearrangement joins TRBV7-9 to TRBJ1-1; 8 bases align to TRBD1. J gave up 4 bases and V 1 base, and 8 bases lay outside the gene matches. CDR3 length equals 16 residues. CDR1 and CDR2 from the germline V gene are SEHNR and FQNEAQ (reference sequence). The CDR3 nucleotides read TGTGCCAGCAGCTTAGGGACAGGGCTTGAGGGCACTGAAGCTTTCTTT. It codes for CASSLGTGLEGTEAFF.

This chain uses TRBV4-2 with TRBJ2-7; D ambiguous. V lost 0 bases and J 2 bases, leaving 17 bases between the germline ends. Germline loops: CDR1 LGHNA, CDR2 YNFKEQ. This CDR3 spans 17 amino acids. Here the CDR3 DNA reads TGTGCCAGCAGCCAAGACGGGTCTAGGCCCTCCACCTACGAGCAGTACTTC. It codes for CASSQDGSRPSTYEQYF.

The chain couples TRBV7-7 to TRBJ2-5, with a tentative D call TRBD1 (6 bases). Germline V CDR1 and CDR2: SSHAT, FNYEAQ (reference sequence). CDR3 length: 13 amino acids. Trimming left V 5 bases short and J 5 bases short, with 12 bases between. This CDR3 is CASSLDRDETQYF. The CDR3 DNA reads TGTGCCAGCAGCCTGGACAGAGATGAGACCCAGTACTTC.

This clone was picked up a small number of times. The chain has TRBV11-3 and TRBJ2-7; possible D gene TRBD2, 6 bases. CDR3 length: 15 residues. The germline V and J ends were trimmed by 1 base and 1 base, with 11 bases remaining between them. The germline CDR1 and CDR2 sequences are SGHNT and YENEEA. The CDR3 here is CASSLGAGRSYEQYF. In DNA, the CDR3 is TGTGCCAGCAGCTTAGGAGCGGGCCGGTCCTACGAGCAGTACTTC.